The entry below gives a single T cell receptor (beta chain) sequence along with its context. The V gene lost 4 bases and the J gene lost 2 bases, with 9 bases spanning the gap. This CDR3 region has 15 residues. Germline CDR1 LNHDA, CDR2 SQIVND (reference sequence). The record originates from a study of HIV-infected patients and healthy controls. TCRdb itself ran the 5' RACE reads through MiXCR, one entry per CDR3 protein. The sample holds around 67,000 distinct CDR3 sequences; 16% are singletons and the top ten take less than 6%. The chain is built from TRBV19 and TRBJ2-6; D is uncertain. The sequence was collected from a human donor in good health. Sequences were obtained from CD4+ T cells from blood. The CDR3 DNA reads TGTGCCAGTAGTACTCTGGCACCTGGGGCCAACGTCCTGACTTTC. Translated, it gives CASSTLAPGANVLTF.